Shown below are 21 T cell receptor beta chains from a single sample sequenced in a study of spatial heterogeneity in lung cancer. General observations from the study: Expanded intratumoral alpha and beta TCR counts tracked tumor mutation counts.

No antigens are known for them. TCRdb processed the 5' RACE reads anew with MiXCR; each CDR3 protein has one entry. This repertoire shows around 15,000 distinct CDR3 sequences, around 7.8% found once; its top ten account for more than 7%. Time point reported: sample taken at primary tumor resection. Material: lung tumor tissue, obtained at surgery. These receptors were taken from a male donor with early-stage non-small cell lung cancer.

This clonotype was observed many times. The V and J genes are TRBV5-4 and TRBJ2-3; D not resolved. CDR1 is SGHNT and CDR2 is YYREEE in the germline V gene (reference sequence). V was shortened by 4 bases and J by 6 bases, with 12 bases between the two germline ends. The CDR3 is made up of 13 amino acids. The CDR3 DNA reads TGTGCCAGCAGCCCCGAGAAGAGCGATACGCAGTATTTT. Encoded protein: CASSPEKSDTQYF.

This clonotype was seen a handful of times. The chain has TRBV19 and TRBJ2-6, with 8 bases matching TRBD1. The CDR3 consists of 16 residues. V shed 5 bases and J 4 bases; nucleotides not matched to a gene: 7. Germline CDR1 reads LNHDA; CDR2 reads SQIVND (reference sequence). Here the CDR3 DNA reads TGTGCCAGTAGTCGCGCAGGGGGCGCCGGGGCCAACGTCCTGACTTTC. Protein product: CASSRAGGAGANVLTF.

This clonotype was picked up many times. The CDR3 sequence is CASSELGGQETQYF. CDR3 DNA sequence: TGTGCCAGCAGTGAACTCGGGGGACAAGAGACCCAGTACTTC. The chain couples TRBV2 to TRBJ2-5; possibly TRBD2 for D (6 bases). The CDR3 has 14 residues. Germline CDR1 is SNHLY and CDR2 is FYNNEI. The V end was cut by 2 bases, the J end by 2 bases, with 9 bases between. The whole variable domain, filled in from reference TRBV2 and TRBJ2-5, reads EPEVTQTPSHQVTQMGQEVILRCVPISNHLYFYWYRQILGQKVEFLVSFYNNEISEKSEIFDDQFSVERPDGSNFTLKIRSTKLEDSAMYFCASSELGGQETQYFGPGTRLLVL.

This clonotype was seen a few times. The CDR3 region has the DNA TGTGCCAGCAGCTTCGCGGGAGTTGGGTCGGACATTCAGTACTTC. Translated: CASSFAGVGSDIQYF. The rearrangement uses TRBV11-2 and TRBJ2-4; TRBD2 aligns across 7 bases. CDR1 and CDR2 from the germline V gene are SGHAT and FQNNGV. Trimming cost V 3 bases and J 8 bases; bases outside gene matches: 10. This CDR3 region has 15 residues.

This clonotype has just a few counts. The chain is built from TRBV5-1 and TRBJ1-6, with D unresolved. V shed 3 bases and J shed 0 bases, with 13 bases lying between them. Germline V gives CDR1 SGHRS, CDR2 YFSETQ. The CDR3 runs to 17 residues. CDR3 region: CASSSYSSSSYNSPLHF. Here the CDR3 DNA reads TGCGCCAGCAGCTCCTACAGCTCGAGCTCCTATAATTCACCCCTCCACTTT. Supplemented by reference TRBV5-1 and TRBJ1-6, the full variable domain reads KAGVTQTPRYLIKTRGQQVTLSCSPISGHRSVSWYQQTPGQGLQFLFEYFSETQRNKGNFPGRFSGRQFSNSRSEMNVSTLELGDSALYLCASSSYSSSSYNSPLHFGNGTRLTVT.

This clonotype was seen only a few times. J is TRBJ1-1 and V is TRBV14; D is undetermined. The CDR3 sequence is 15 residues long. The V end was cut by 9 bases, the J end by 0 bases, with 17 bases between. Germline loops: CDR1 SGHDN, CDR2 FVKESK. The chain's CDR3 is CARNLTYILNTEAFF. CDR3 in DNA: TGTGCCAGAAACTTGACCTACATCTTGAACACTGAAGCTTTCTTT.

V gene TRBV7-9 combines with J gene TRBJ1-1; no firm D call. This CDR3 is built from 13 residues. V lost 7 bases, J lost 0 bases, and 9 bases lay in between. CDR1 and CDR2 (germline): SEHNR, FQNEAQ (reference sequence). The CDR3 region has the DNA TGTGCCAGCAACCCTGAGCTGAACACTGAAGCTTTCTTT. It codes for CASNPELNTEAFF.

This clonotype was counted at least ten times. This chain uses TRBV7-2 with TRBJ1-1, with 8 positions matching TRBD1. CDR1 is SGHTA and CDR2 is FQGNSA in the germline V gene. With V trimmed by 5 bases and J by 4 bases, 9 bases remained unmatched. The CDR3 loop spans 15 amino acids. The CDR3 loop reads CASSQNRGSATEAFF. Here the CDR3 DNA reads TGTGCCAGCAGCCAAAACAGGGGGTCGGCCACTGAAGCTTTCTTT.

This clonotype was recorded a few times. The chain uses TRBV7-2 and TRBJ2-1; 7 bases match TRBD1. The CDR3 sequence is 14 residues long. CDR1 and CDR2 from the germline V gene are SGHTA and FQGNSA. Trimming removed 6 bases from V and 4 bases from J; junction bases left unmatched: 6. CDR3 region: CASSTGERYNEQFF. CDR3 nucleotides: TGTGCCAGCAGTACAGGGGAGCGGTACAATGAGCAGTTCTTC. The variable domain in full, with the rest retrieved from reference TRBV7-2 and TRBJ2-1, is GAGVSQSPSNKVTEKGKDVELRCDPISGHTALYWYRQSLGQGLEFLIYFQGNSAPDKSGLPSDRFSAERTGGSVSTLTIQRTQQEDSAVYLCASSTGERYNEQFFGPGTRLTVL.

This clonotype turned up a few times. The genes are TRBV4-1 and TRBJ2-2; D perhaps matches TRBD1 (5 bases). The CDR3 is made up of 19 amino acids. Trimming left V 1 base short and J 5 bases short, with 23 bases between. Germline loops: CDR1 MGHRA, CDR2 YSYEKL. CDR3 bases: TGCGCCAGCAGCCAAGGGCCTGGGTGGGGCGCATTGAGAACCGGGGAGCTGTTTTTT. Translated: CASSQGPGWGALRTGELFF.

By its share, this clonotype is medium-sized. V gene TRBV20-1 combines with J gene TRBJ1-2, with a tentative D call TRBD1 (5 bases). The CDR3 length is 13 residues. Germline assignment: CDR1 DFQATT and CDR2 SNEGSKA (reference sequence). V was pared by 5 bases and J by 2 bases, with 12 bases between. CDR3 loop: CSAPLTGNYGYTF. CDR3 sequence (DNA): TGCAGTGCTCCTTTAACAGGAAACTATGGCTACACCTTC.

Notes on this clonotype: Because it lacks the conserved phenylalanine or tryptophan at the end, this CDR3 is likely a read error. This sequence joins TRBV20-1 and TRBJ2-4; no firm D call. The germline V and J ends were trimmed by 0 bases and 0 bases, with 9 bases remaining between them. Looked up from germline, CDR1 is DFQATT and CDR2 is SNEGSKA (reference sequence). The CDR3 is made up of 15 amino acids. The CDR3 DNA reads as TGCAGTGCTAGAGATAAGGAAGTAGCCAAAAACATTCAGTACTCC. Residues: CSARDKEVAKNIQYS.

This clonotype has a count of ten or more. V usage is TRBV2 and J usage is TRBJ2-3; D is undetermined. The CDR3 runs 14 residues. Germline V CDR1 and CDR2: SNHLY, FYNNEI. The V and J ends lost 11 bases and 2 bases respectively, with 17 bases between them. The DNA for the CDR3 is TGTGCCGCCGCACGCGGCGCAGACACAGATACGCAGTATTTT. This gives the protein CAAARGADTDTQYF.

In its sample, this clonotype ranks as medium-sized. Here the CDR3 reads CASSYSRQMNTEAFF. CDR3 nucleotide sequence: TGTGCCAGCAGTTACTCGCGACAGATGAACACTGAAGCTTTCTTT. The gene calls are TRBV6-5 and TRBJ1-1, with D possibly matching TRBD1 (5 bases). Germline CDR1 reads MNHEY; CDR2 reads SVGAGI. Trimming took off 0 bases at V and 0 bases at J, with 8 bases between the two ends. The CDR3 spans 15 residues.

This clonotype was recorded many times. This chain uses TRBV6-1 with TRBJ2-7; TRBD1 might be the D (5 bases). Trimming shortened V by 5 bases and J by 7 bases, and 15 bases separated the two germline ends. This CDR3 contains 13 residues. Germline V gene sequence: CDR1 MNHNS, CDR2 SASEGT. The CDR3 DNA is TGTGCCAGCAGTTCAACAGGTCTGGAGGAGCAGTACGTC. It specifies CASSSTGLEEQYV.

This clonotype is termed medium-sized. The V and J genes are TRBV7-2 and TRBJ2-3; no firm D call. The V end lost 10 bases, the J end lost 2 bases, and 16 bases lay between the germline ends. Germline V lookup: CDR1 SGHTA, CDR2 FQGNSA. The CDR3 contains 14 residues. CDR3 region: CATQPGRSTDTQYF. DNA of the CDR3: TGTGCCACCCAACCCGGCCGGTCCACAGATACGCAGTATTTT.

This clonotype has just a few counts. This chain connects TRBV15 to TRBJ2-5, with 8 bases aligning to TRBD2. Germline V gene lookup returns CDR1 LNHNV and CDR2 YYDKDF (reference sequence). Unmatched junction bases numbered 14, after V lost 3 bases and J lost 5 bases. This CDR3 is 17 amino acids long. The chain's CDR3 is CATSRGLRRGAGETQYF. Here the CDR3 DNA reads TGTGCCACCAGCAGGGGGCTTAGGCGGGGGGCCGGGGAGACCCAGTACTTC.

This clonotype is medium-sized by share. This chain connects TRBV4-2 to TRBJ2-7, with 8 bases aligning to TRBD2. The CDR3 length is 14 residues. Germline lookup yields CDR1 LGHNA and CDR2 YNFKEQ. V lost 6 bases to trimming and J lost 3 bases; unmatched junction nucleotides: 7. The CDR3 DNA reads as TGTGCCAGCAGTCGCGGAGCGGGAGTCTACGAGCAGTACTTC. Translating it yields CASSRGAGVYEQYF.

Turning to this clonotype: Just one base apart from a much larger clone, this may be a read error. This CDR3 is missing its conserved last phenylalanine or tryptophan, likely due to a read error. V and J are TRBV29-1 and TRBJ1-5; D gene ambiguous. The CDR3 sequence is 12 residues long. Trimming pared 4 bases from V and 3 bases from J, leaving 7 bases between. Germline V CDR1 and CDR2: SQVTM, ANQGSEA. Here the CDR3 reads CSVGGFNQPQHS. In nucleotides, the CDR3 is TGCAGCGTTGGGGGATTCAATCAGCCCCAGCATTCT.

The chain combines TRBV10-3 with TRBJ2-3, with D possibly called TRBD1 or TRBD2 (5 bases each). CDR3 length: 15 amino acids. Deletions cut 3 bases from V and 2 bases from J, with 12 bases between. Germline assignment: CDR1 ENHRY and CDR2 SYGVKD. CDR3 coding DNA: TGTGCCATCAGTGACGAAGGGGACCCCACAGATACGCAGTATTTT. Translating gives CAISDEGDPTDTQYF.

This clonotype was counted only a few times. The J gene is TRBJ2-1, the V gene TRBV11-1; TRBD1 or TRBD2 may be the D gene (5 bases each). CDR1 is SGHAT and CDR2 is FQDESV in the germline V gene (reference sequence). The V gene lost 8 bases and the J gene lost 8 bases, with 19 bases spanning the gap. This CDR3 contains 14 residues. CDR3 loop: CASRGDLRGDEQFF. The CDR3 region has the DNA TGTGCCAGCCGAGGGGATCTACGGGGCGATGAGCAGTTCTTC.